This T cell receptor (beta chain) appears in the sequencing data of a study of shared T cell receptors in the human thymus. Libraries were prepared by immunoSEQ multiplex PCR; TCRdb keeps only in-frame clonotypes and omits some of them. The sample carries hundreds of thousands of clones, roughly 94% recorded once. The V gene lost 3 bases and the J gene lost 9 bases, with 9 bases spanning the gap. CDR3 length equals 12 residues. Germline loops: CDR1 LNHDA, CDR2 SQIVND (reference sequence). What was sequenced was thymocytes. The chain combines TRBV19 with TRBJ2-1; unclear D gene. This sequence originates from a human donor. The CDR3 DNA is TGTGCCAGTAGTATCCGCCCGACTGAGCAGTTCTTC. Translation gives CASSIRPTEQFF.